This is a list of T cell receptor beta chains from one sample in a study of blood T cell repertoires in COVID-19. Libraries were prepared by immunoSEQ multiplex PCR; TCRdb keeps only in-frame clonotypes and omits some of them. The profile shows about 180,000 clones, around 88% of them singletons. Material for sequencing was peripheral blood. These receptors all stem from a young woman with acute or convalescent COVID-19. CDR3s include the opening cysteine and the closing phenylalanine or tryptophan. D genes are given only for firm matches. Expanded clones get a size class; other rows say once, few or many, or leave the size out.

V: TRBV5-1
D: TRBD2
J: TRBJ2-7
length: 17
size: .
DNA: TGCGCCAACCGTGGGCTAGCGGGACCCATCACCCCCTACGAGCAGTACTTC
CDR3: CANRGLAGPITPYEQYF

V: TRBV5-4
D: TRBD1
J: TRBJ1-2
length: 15
size: .
DNA: TGTGCCAGCAGCCCAACGGGACAGAGCAACTATGGCTACACCTTC
CDR3: CASSPTGQSNYGYTF

V: TRBV2
D: .
J: TRBJ2-3
length: 13
size: .
DNA: TGTGCCAGCAGTGTACCAGTCCCAGATACGCAGTATTTT
CDR3: CASSVPVPDTQYF

V: TRBV6-6
D: TRBD2
J: TRBJ2-1
length: 16
size: once
DNA: TGTGCCAGCAGTTACTCTGTACCGGGACTAGGCAATGAGCAGTTCTTC
CDR3: CASSYSVPGLGNEQFF

V: TRBV15
D: .
J: TRBJ2-2
length: 14
size: .
DNA: TGTGCCACCAGCAGAGTGGCCTTTTTCGGGGAGCTGTTTTTT
CDR3: CATSRVAFFGELFF

V: TRBV6-5
D: .
J: TRBJ1-4
length: 12
size: .
DNA: TGTGCCAGCAGACAGTATGATGAAAAACTGTTTTTT
CDR3: CASRQYDEKLFF

V: TRBV30
D: TRBD1
J: TRBJ1-3
length: 14
size: .
DNA: TGTGCCTGGAGTAAACAGGGGTTTGGAAACACCATATATTTT
CDR3: CAWSKQGFGNTIYF

V: TRBV2
D: TRBD1
J: TRBJ1-1
length: 13
size: few
DNA: TGTGCCAGCAGGGACAGGGGATCGACTGAAGCTTTCTTT
CDR3: CASRDRGSTEAFF

V: TRBV12-3/TRBV12-4
D: TRBD1
J: TRBJ1-5
length: 13
size: .
DNA: TGTGCCAGCAGTCAGGGGGGCGGTCAGCCCCAGCATTTT
CDR3: CASSQGGGQPQHF

V: TRBV5-8
D: TRBD2
J: TRBJ2-5
length: 12
size: .
DNA: TGTGCCAGCAGCTTTGGCCGACTAGCCTCCCACTTC
CDR3: CASSFGRLASHF

V: TRBV10-3
D: .
J: TRBJ1-1
length: 15
size: .
DNA: TGTGCCATCAGTGAAAGGGGCGGACAGCCCAATGAAGCTTTCTTT
CDR3: CAISERGGQPNEAFF

V: TRBV24-1
D: .
J: TRBJ2-5
length: 13
size: .
DNA: TGTGCCACCTCTAGACAGGCGCAAGAGACCCAGTACTTC
CDR3: CATSRQAQETQYF

V: TRBV28
D: .
J: TRBJ2-4
length: 13
size: once
DNA: TGTGCCAGCAGTTTACCCGCTCGGGACACACAGTACTTC
CDR3: CASSLPARDTQYF

V: TRBV2
D: TRBD2
J: TRBJ2-1
length: 14
size: .
DNA: TGTGCCAGCTCCCGGGCTAGCGGGAGGCAGGAGCAGTTCTTC
CDR3: CASSRASGRQEQFF

V: TRBV25-1
D: .
J: TRBJ1-1
length: 13
size: once
DNA: TGTGCCAGCAGAGGTTATAGGGGCACTGAAGCTTTCTTT
CDR3: CASRGYRGTEAFF

V: TRBV7-9
D: .
J: TRBJ1-1
length: 13
size: .
DNA: TGTGCCAGCAGCCCCCAGACATCCGGGGGAGCTTTCTTT
CDR3: CASSPQTSGGAFF

V: TRBV3-1/TRBV3-2
D: TRBD2
J: TRBJ2-1
length: 17
size: .
DNA: TGTGCCAGCAGCCGTACACTAGCGGGAGTATCCTACAATGAGCAGTTCTTC
CDR3: CASSRTLAGVSYNEQFF

V: TRBV4-1
D: TRBD2
J: TRBJ2-1
length: 15
size: .
DNA: TGCGCCAGCAGCCAAGATAGCGGGCATTACAATGAGCAGTTCTTC
CDR3: CASSQDSGHYNEQFF

V: TRBV5-1
D: .
J: TRBJ2-5
length: 13
size: .
DNA: TGCGCCAGCAGCTTAGATGACTCCGAGACCCAGTACTTC
CDR3: CASSLDDSETQYF

V: TRBV5-1
D: .
J: TRBJ2-2
length: 15
size: .
DNA: TGCGCCAGCAGCTTGGGACAGACTTGGACCGGGGAGCTGTTTTTT
CDR3: CASSLGQTWTGELFF

V: TRBV7-8
D: .
J: TRBJ2-7
length: 14
size: .
DNA: TGTGCCAGCAGCTTTCGAGAGGGCACCCACGAGCAGTACTTC
CDR3: CASSFREGTHEQYF

V: TRBV11-2
D: TRBD2
J: TRBJ2-1
length: 17
size: once
DNA: TGTGCCAGCAGCATCTCCCCTAGCGGGAGTGGGGGGAATGAGCAGTTCTTC
CDR3: CASSISPSGSGGNEQFF

V: TRBV11-2
D: .
J: TRBJ1-6
length: 11
size: .
DNA: TGTGCCAGCAGCTCCGGTTCACCCCTCCACTTT
CDR3: CASSSGSPLHF

V: TRBV2
D: .
J: TRBJ1-4
length: 15
size: few
DNA: TGTGCCAGCAGTGAATTGGAGGGGAAGAGAAAAAAACTGTTTTTT
CDR3: CASSELEGKRKKLFF

V: TRBV24-1
D: TRBD2
J: TRBJ2-1
length: 18
size: .
DNA: TGTGCCACCACAGAAGGGACTAGCGGGAGCCCCGGTTCTAATGAGCAGTTCTTC
CDR3: CATTEGTSGSPGSNEQFF

V: TRBV5-6
D: TRBD2
J: TRBJ2-1
length: 15
size: .
DNA: TGTGCCAGCAGCAGGGGGACTAGCGGATTCAATGAGCAGTTCTTC
CDR3: CASSRGTSGFNEQFF

V: TRBV27
D: TRBD1
J: TRBJ1-5
length: 15
size: .
DNA: TGTGCCAGCAGTTCACAGGGGACGATCCATCAGCCCCAGCATTTT
CDR3: CASSSQGTIHQPQHF

V: TRBV5-1
D: TRBD1
J: TRBJ1-2
length: 15
size: .
DNA: TGCGCCAGCAGCATACTGGGACAGGGGAACTATGGCTACACCTTC
CDR3: CASSILGQGNYGYTF

V: TRBV4-1
D: TRBD2
J: TRBJ2-1
length: 16
size: once
DNA: TGCGCCAGCAGCCAACTGCCGGGACTAGGCGTCAATGAGCAGTTCTTC
CDR3: CASSQLPGLGVNEQFF

V: TRBV19
D: .
J: TRBJ1-5
length: 14
size: .
DNA: TGTGCCAGTAGTATAGCCCATAGCAATCAGCCCCAGCATTTT
CDR3: CASSIAHSNQPQHF

V: TRBV6-5
D: .
J: TRBJ1-6
length: 15
size: .
DNA: TGTGCCAGCAGTTACTATCAGGGGTCGAATTCACCCCTCCACTTT
CDR3: CASSYYQGSNSPLHF

V: TRBV11-3
D: .
J: TRBJ1-2
length: 13
size: once
DNA: TGTGCCAGCAGCCCTCTGGGGGCAGGCGGCTACACCTTC
CDR3: CASSPLGAGGYTF

V: TRBV9
D: .
J: TRBJ1-6
length: 15
size: once
DNA: TGTGCCAGCAGCGTAGGTCCAGGGGCCGATTCACCCCTCCACTTT
CDR3: CASSVGPGADSPLHF

V: TRBV12-2
D: .
J: TRBJ2-1
length: 21
size: few
DNA: TGTGCAAGTCGCTTAGCGTTCTGGGACAGGGGGCGAGGGGTAGGGTACAATGAGCAGTTCTTC
CDR3: CASRLAFWDRGRGVGYNEQFF

V: TRBV28
D: .
J: TRBJ2-5
length: 15
size: .
DNA: TGTGCCAGCAGCAGGGGGGTGGGAGGTCAGGAGACCCAGTACTTC
CDR3: CASSRGVGGQETQYF

V: TRBV30
D: .
J: TRBJ1-6
length: 12
size: few
DNA: TGTGCCTGGAGTACGGGGGGTTCACCCCTCCACTTT
CDR3: CAWSTGGSPLHF